The 20 T cell receptor beta chains below all came from one sample that was sequenced in a study of T cell repertoires in cytomegalovirus infection. In TCRdb, the reads were re-called with MiXCR into one record per CDR3 protein. The sample lists roughly 110,000 distinct CDR3 sequences, 10% occurring once. Their target antigens are unknown. The specimen was PBMCs, sequenced either directly or after in vitro stimulation (not recorded which). These receptors were collected from a human donor in good health (CMV status not recorded). Some clones in this sample may be carry-over from other donors' samples.

The J gene is TRBJ2-1, the V gene TRBV7-2; D remains unclear. The ends were cut back, 4 bases at V and 3 bases at J, with 7 bases in the middle. The CDR3 loop spans 13 amino acids. Germline CDR1 and CDR2: SGHTA and FQGNSA. The DNA for the CDR3 is TGTGCCAGCAGCTCCTATCACTACAATGAGCAGTTCTTC. Encoded protein: CASSSYHYNEQFF. Together with reference TRBV7-2 and TRBJ2-1, the CDR3 gives the full variable domain: GAGVSQSPSNKVTEKGKDVELRCDPISGHTALYWYRQSLGQGLEFLIYFQGNSAPDKSGLPSDRFSAERTGGSVSTLTIQRTQQEDSAVYLCASSSYHYNEQFFGPGTRLTVL.

This clonotype was counted a few times. The chain uses TRBV19 and TRBJ2-7; D remains unclear. CDR1 and CDR2 from the germline V gene are LNHDA and SQIVND (reference sequence). The ends were cut back, 3 bases at V and 0 bases at J, with 9 bases in the middle. CDR3 length: 14 residues. The CDR3 loop reads CASSISGDSYEQYF. CDR3 nucleotides: TGTGCCAGTAGTATCTCAGGCGACTCCTACGAGCAGTACTTC.

This chain links TRBV19 with TRBJ2-1; TRBD2 agrees at 10 bases. CDR3 length equals 17 residues. The germline V gene has CDR1 LNHDA and CDR2 SQIVND (reference sequence). The trim removed 5 bases at V and 1 base at J, leaving 8 bases unmatched. In nucleotides, the CDR3 is TGTGCCAGTAGTCACCCGACTAGCGGGTGGTCCTACAATGAGCAGTTCTTC. Translating it yields CASSHPTSGWSYNEQFF. The full variable domain, completed using reference TRBV19 and TRBJ2-1, is DGGITQSPKYLFRKEGQNVTLSCEQNLNHDAMYWYRQDPGQGLRLIYYSQIVNDFQKGDIAEGYSVSREKKESFPLTVTSAQKNPTAFYLCASSHPTSGWSYNEQFFGPGTRLTVL.

J is TRBJ2-3 and V is TRBV27; D gene uncertain. This CDR3 has 16 amino acids. Germline CDR1 is MNHEY and CDR2 is SMNVEV (reference sequence). V was cut by 6 bases and J by 0 bases, with 16 bases left in between. CDR3 DNA: TGTGCCAGCAGACCTGCCTGGGTTACTAGCACAGATACGCAGTATTTT. Protein: CASRPAWVTSTDTQYF.

This clonotype has ten or more counts. V usage is TRBV7-2 and J usage is TRBJ1-5; D perhaps matches TRBD1 (5 bases). The CDR3 is made up of 14 amino acids. Germline V gene data show CDR1 as SGHTA and CDR2 as FQGNSA. V shed 5 bases and J shed 4 bases, with 12 bases lying between them. CDR3 region: CASSGGWINQPQHF. In DNA form, the CDR3 reads TGTGCCAGCAGCGGGGGTTGGATAAATCAGCCCCAGCATTTT.

At least ten counts were recorded for this clonotype. The gene calls are TRBV7-2 and TRBJ1-5; no reliable D call. CDR3 length equals 15 residues. In germline, CDR1 is SGHTA, CDR2 FQGNSA. V lost 1 base, J lost 7 bases, and 14 bases lay in between. The CDR3 protein is CASSLEDARVQPQHF. CDR3 bases: TGTGCCAGCAGCTTAGAGGACGCCCGGGTACAGCCCCAGCATTTT.

This clonotype is deemed medium-sized. The chain links TRBV7-9 to TRBJ2-7; 7 nucleotides align to TRBD2. CDR1 and CDR2 (germline): SEHNR, FQNEAQ (reference sequence). V shed 4 bases, J shed 1 base, and the junction held 7 bases outside the gene matches. There are 15 residues in the CDR3. The CDR3 coding sequence is TGTGCCAGCAGCTCAACTAGCGCCTATTCCTACGAGCAGTACGTC. It yields the protein CASSSTSAYSYEQYV.

This clonotype has at least ten counts. The chain has TRBV7-2 and TRBJ2-5; D assignment may be TRBD1 or TRBD2 (6 bases each). Germline-derived CDR1 and CDR2 are SGHTA and FQGNSA. V lost 6 bases to trimming and J lost 2 bases, with 16 bases between them. This CDR3 has 15 residues. CDR3 coding DNA: TGTGCCAGCAGGGATAGGGGGGCGGTGCAAGAGACCCAGTACTTC. Translating it yields CASRDRGAVQETQYF.

This clonotype was found a few times. The rearrangement links TRBV28 to TRBJ1-1; D remains unclear. The V end was cut by 4 bases, the J end by 6 bases, with 21 bases between. The CDR3 contains 16 residues. Germline CDR1 reads MDHEN; CDR2 reads SYDVKM. CDR3 nucleotides: TGTGCCAGCAGTTCAACATTCGGGCCTCCGCGGCCTGAAGCTTTCTTT. This codes for CASSSTFGPPRPEAFF.

This clonotype was recorded a few times. This chain joins TRBV18 and TRBJ1-2; D might be TRBD1 (5 bases). The CDR3 is 13 residues long. The germline V gene encodes CDR1 KGHSH and CDR2 LQKENI. Trimming removed 3 bases at V and 1 base at J, with 6 bases between. The CDR3 spells CASSPDNNYGYTF. In DNA form, the CDR3 reads TGTGCCAGCTCACCGGACAATAACTATGGCTACACCTTC.

This clonotype was found many times. The chain uses TRBV7-2 and TRBJ1-1; 7 bases align to TRBD1. V shed 2 bases and J 5 bases; nucleotides not matched to a gene: 5. The CDR3 spans 14 residues. Per germline, CDR1 SGHTA and CDR2 FQGNSA. The CDR3 DNA is TGTGCCAGCAGCTTACGACAGGGTTGGACTGAAGCTTTCTTT. Its protein is CASSLRQGWTEAFF.

This clonotype has at least ten counts. The V call is TRBV7-2, the J call TRBJ1-1, with D unresolved. Germline lookup yields CDR1 SGHTA and CDR2 FQGNSA. The CDR3 has 16 residues. Trimming shortened V by 5 bases and J by 0 bases, and 16 bases separated the two germline ends. CDR3 amino acids: CASSQTRTVMNTEAFF. The CDR3 region has the DNA TGTGCCAGCAGCCAAACCCGGACGGTCATGAACACTGAAGCTTTCTTT. Based on the CDR3 plus reference TRBV7-2 and TRBJ1-1, the full variable domain is GAGVSQSPSNKVTEKGKDVELRCDPISGHTALYWYRQSLGQGLEFLIYFQGNSAPDKSGLPSDRFSAERTGGSVSTLTIQRTQQEDSAVYLCASSQTRTVMNTEAFFGQGTRLTVV.

This clonotype showed up many times. The genes are TRBV12-3 or TRBV12-4 and TRBJ2-3; no definite D call. V was trimmed by 5 bases and J by 3 bases, leaving 15 bases between them. The CDR3 contains 15 residues. CDR3: CASSPKRFSTDTQYF. In DNA, the CDR3 is TGTGCCAGCAGTCCAAAACGGTTTTCGACAGATACGCAGTATTTT.

This clonotype occurred many times. The J gene is TRBJ1-6, the V gene TRBV7-6; 7 bases are a match to TRBD1. The J segment lost 5 bases and the V segment lost 6 bases, leaving 10 bases of the junction unmatched. This CDR3 comprises 16 residues. Germline CDR1 SGHVS, CDR2 FNYEAQ. The CDR3 loop reads CASSPLPGTDNSPLHF. The DNA of the CDR3 is TGTGCCAGCAGTCCCCTCCCGGGGACAGATAATTCACCCCTCCACTTT.

This clonotype was seen ten or more times. The chain recombines TRBV7-2 with TRBJ2-3, with 15 bases that match TRBD2. Trimming at V came to 7 bases and at J to 14 bases, leaving 7 bases not matched to a gene. This CDR3 spans 13 amino acids. Germline CDR1 is SGHTA and CDR2 is FQGNSA. CDR3 sequence: CASTGLAGGPRYF. In nucleotides, the CDR3 is TGTGCCAGCACCGGACTAGCGGGAGGGCCCCGGTATTTT.

This clonotype was detected only a few times. The chain employs TRBV18 and TRBJ2-4; 10 bases are shared with TRBD2. V was pared by 4 bases and J by 5 bases, with 8 bases of the junction left unmatched. The length of the CDR3 is 16 residues. Germline lookup yields CDR1 KGHSH and CDR2 LQKENI. CDR3 residues: CASSRIGTSAENIQYF. The CDR3 region has the DNA TGTGCCAGCTCACGTATCGGGACTAGCGCAGAAAACATTCAGTACTTC.

There are many counts of this clonotype. CDR3 protein: CATSRVGGGSTDTQYF. DNA for the CDR3: TGTGCCACCAGCAGAGTCGGGGGGGGCAGCACAGATACGCAGTATTTT. The genes are TRBV15 and TRBJ2-3; TRBD2 agrees at 8 bases. The CDR3 sequence is 16 residues long. V lost 1 base, J lost 0 bases, and 3 bases stayed unmatched. Germline-derived CDR1 and CDR2 are LNHNV and YYDKDF (reference sequence).

The chain couples TRBV19 to TRBJ1-2; D is uncertain. V was shortened by 8 bases and J by 1 base, with 5 bases between the two germline ends. The germline gives CDR1 LNHDA, CDR2 SQIVND (reference sequence). CDR3 length equals 11 residues. The CDR3, as DNA: TGTGCCAGTTGGAGTAACTATGGCTACACCTTC. Translating it yields CASWSNYGYTF.

As to this clonotype: This clone may be a read error of a much larger clone one base away. V gene TRBV7-2 combines with J gene TRBJ1-1; TRBD1 might be the D (5 bases). Germline CDR1 reads SGHTA; CDR2 reads FQGNSA. This CDR3 is 14 amino acids long. CDR3 residues: CASRPGPRNTEASF. The DNA of the CDR3 is TGTGCCAGCAGACCGGGACCGCGGAACACTGAAGCTTCCTTT.

This clonotype was recorded many times. CDR3 coding DNA: TGTGCCAGCAGTCGGACAGGGTTGCAGCCCCAGCATTTT. This translates into CASSRTGLQPQHF. J is TRBJ1-5 and V is TRBV6-5, with TRBD1 matching over 8 bases. This CDR3 has 13 residues. Germline CDR1 reads MNHEY; CDR2 reads SVGAGI. Trimming cost V 5 bases and J 7 bases; bases outside gene matches: 4.